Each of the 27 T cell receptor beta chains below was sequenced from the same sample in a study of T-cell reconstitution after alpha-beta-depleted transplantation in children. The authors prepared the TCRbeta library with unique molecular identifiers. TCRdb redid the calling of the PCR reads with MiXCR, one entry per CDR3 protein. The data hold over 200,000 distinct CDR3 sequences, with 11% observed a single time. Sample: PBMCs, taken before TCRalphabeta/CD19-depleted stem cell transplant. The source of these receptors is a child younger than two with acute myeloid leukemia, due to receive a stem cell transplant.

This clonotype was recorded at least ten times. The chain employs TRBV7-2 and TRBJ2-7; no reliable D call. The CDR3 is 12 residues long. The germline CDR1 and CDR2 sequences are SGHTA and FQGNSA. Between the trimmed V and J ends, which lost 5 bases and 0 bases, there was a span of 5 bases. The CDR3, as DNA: TGTGCCAGCAGCCCCCGCTCCTACGAGCAGTACTTC. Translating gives CASSPRSYEQYF.

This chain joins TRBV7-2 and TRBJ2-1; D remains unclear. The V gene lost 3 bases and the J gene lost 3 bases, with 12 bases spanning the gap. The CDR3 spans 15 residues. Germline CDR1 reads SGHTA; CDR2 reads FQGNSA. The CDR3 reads CASSLHVLDYNEQFF. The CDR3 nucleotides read TGTGCCAGCAGCTTGCACGTCTTGGACTACAATGAGCAGTTCTTC.

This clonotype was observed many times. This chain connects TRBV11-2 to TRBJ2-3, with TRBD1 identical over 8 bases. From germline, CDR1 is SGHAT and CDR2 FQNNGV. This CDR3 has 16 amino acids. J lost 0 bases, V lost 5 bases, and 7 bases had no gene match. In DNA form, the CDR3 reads TGTGCCAGCAGCCCGTGGACAGGGTCCAGCACAGATACGCAGTATTTT. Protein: CASSPWTGSSTDTQYF.

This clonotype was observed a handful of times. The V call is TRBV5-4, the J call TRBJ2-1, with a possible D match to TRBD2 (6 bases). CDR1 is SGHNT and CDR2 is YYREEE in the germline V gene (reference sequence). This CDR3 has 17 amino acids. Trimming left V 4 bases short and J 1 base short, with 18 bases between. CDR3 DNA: TGTGCCAGCAGCCCCCAGACTAGTCTGACTTCCTACAATGAGCAGTTCTTC. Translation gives CASSPQTSLTSYNEQFF.

DNA of the CDR3: TGTGCCAGCAGGAGGGACTTAGACTACGAGCAGTACTTC. Translated, it gives CASRRDLDYEQYF. The gene calls are TRBV27 and TRBJ2-7; TRBD2 might be the D (6 bases). V was trimmed by 6 bases and J by 3 bases, leaving 12 bases between them. In germline, CDR1 is MNHEY, CDR2 SMNVEV (reference sequence). The CDR3 contains 13 residues.

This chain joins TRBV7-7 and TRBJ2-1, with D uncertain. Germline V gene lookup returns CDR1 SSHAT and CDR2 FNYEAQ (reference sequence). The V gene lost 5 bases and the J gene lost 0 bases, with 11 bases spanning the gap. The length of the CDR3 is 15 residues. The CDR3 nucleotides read TGTGCCAGCAGCCACGACCGGAGCTCCTACAATGAGCAGTTCTTC. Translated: CASSHDRSSYNEQFF.

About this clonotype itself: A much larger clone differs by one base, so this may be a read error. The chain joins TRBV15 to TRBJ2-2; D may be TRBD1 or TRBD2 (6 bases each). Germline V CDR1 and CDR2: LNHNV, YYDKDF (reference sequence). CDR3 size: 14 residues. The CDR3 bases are TGTGCCACCAGCAAGTCGGGGGCGGGCGGGGAGCTGTCTTTT. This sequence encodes CATSKSGAGGELSF.

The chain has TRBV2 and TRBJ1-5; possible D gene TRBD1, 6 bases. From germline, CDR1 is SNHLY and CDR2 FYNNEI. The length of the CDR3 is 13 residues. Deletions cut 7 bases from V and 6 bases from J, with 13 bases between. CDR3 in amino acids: CASTTRQAQPQHF. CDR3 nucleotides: TGTGCCAGCACTACGAGACAGGCTCAGCCCCAGCATTTT.

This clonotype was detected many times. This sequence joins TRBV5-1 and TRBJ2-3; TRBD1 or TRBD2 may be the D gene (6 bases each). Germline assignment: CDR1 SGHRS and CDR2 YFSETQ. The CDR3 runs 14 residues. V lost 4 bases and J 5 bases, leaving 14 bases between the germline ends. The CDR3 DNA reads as TGCGCCAGCAGCGGAAAACAGGGAGGAGATACGCAGTATTTT. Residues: CASSGKQGGDTQYF.

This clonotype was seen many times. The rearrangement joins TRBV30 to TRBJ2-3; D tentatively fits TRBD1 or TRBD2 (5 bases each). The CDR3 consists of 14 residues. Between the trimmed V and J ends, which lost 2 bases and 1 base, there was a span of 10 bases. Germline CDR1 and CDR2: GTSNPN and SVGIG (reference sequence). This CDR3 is CAWSRGAGTDTQYF. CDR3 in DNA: TGTGCCTGGAGTCGGGGCGCCGGCACAGATACGCAGTATTTT.

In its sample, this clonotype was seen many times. Here the CDR3 reads CASSFGQGLNQPQHF. In DNA, the CDR3 is TGTGCCAGCAGTTTCGGGCAGGGCCTCAATCAGCCCCAGCATTTT. The V gene is TRBV27, the J gene TRBJ1-5, with D possibly being TRBD1 (5 bases). CDR1 MNHEY and CDR2 SMNVEV come from the germline V gene (reference sequence). Trimming cost V 3 bases and J 3 bases, with 12 bases left between them. The CDR3 spans 15 residues.

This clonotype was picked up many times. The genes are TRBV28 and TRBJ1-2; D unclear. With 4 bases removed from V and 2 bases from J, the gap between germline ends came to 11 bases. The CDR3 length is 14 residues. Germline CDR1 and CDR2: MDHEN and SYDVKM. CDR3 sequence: CASSYPRGNYGYTF. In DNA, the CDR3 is TGTGCCAGCAGTTACCCTAGAGGAAACTATGGCTACACCTTC.

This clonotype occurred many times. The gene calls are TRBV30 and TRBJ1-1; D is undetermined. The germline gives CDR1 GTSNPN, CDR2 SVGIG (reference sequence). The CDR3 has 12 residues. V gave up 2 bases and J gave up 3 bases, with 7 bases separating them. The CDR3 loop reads CAWSWAYTEAFF. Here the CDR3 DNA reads TGTGCCTGGAGTTGGGCTTACACTGAAGCTTTCTTT.

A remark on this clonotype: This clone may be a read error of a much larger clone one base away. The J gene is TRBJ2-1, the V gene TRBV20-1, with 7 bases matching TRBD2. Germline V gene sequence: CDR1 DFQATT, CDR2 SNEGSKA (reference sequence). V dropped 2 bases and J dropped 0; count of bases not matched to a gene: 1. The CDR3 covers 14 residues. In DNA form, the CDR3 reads TGCAGTGCTAGACTAGCGGACTCCTACAATGAGCAGTTCTTC. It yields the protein CSARLADSYNEQFF.

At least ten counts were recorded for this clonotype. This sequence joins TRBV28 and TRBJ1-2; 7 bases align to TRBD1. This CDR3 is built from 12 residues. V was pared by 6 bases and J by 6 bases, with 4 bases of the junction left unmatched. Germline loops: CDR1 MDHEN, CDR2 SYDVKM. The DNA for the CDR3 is TGTGCCAGCAGGGGACAGCCGGATGGCTACACCTTC. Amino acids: CASRGQPDGYTF.

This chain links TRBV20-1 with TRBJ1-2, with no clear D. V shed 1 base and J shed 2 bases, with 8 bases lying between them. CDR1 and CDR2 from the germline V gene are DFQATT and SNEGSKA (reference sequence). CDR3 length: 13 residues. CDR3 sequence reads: CSARGSRNYGYTF. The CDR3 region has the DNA TGCAGTGCTAGAGGCAGCAGGAACTATGGCTACACCTTC.

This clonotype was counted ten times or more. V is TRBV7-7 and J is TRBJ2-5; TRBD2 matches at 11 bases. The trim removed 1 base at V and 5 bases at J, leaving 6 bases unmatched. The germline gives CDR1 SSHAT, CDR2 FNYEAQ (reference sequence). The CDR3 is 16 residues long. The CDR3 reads CASSLGGGLAEETQYF. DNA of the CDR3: TGTGCCAGCAGCTTAGGAGGGGGACTAGCGGAGGAGACCCAGTACTTC.

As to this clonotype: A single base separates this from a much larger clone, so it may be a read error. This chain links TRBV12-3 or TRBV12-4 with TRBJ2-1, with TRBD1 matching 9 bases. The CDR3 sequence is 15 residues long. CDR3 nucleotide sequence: TGTACCAGCAGGGGGGACAGGGTCTCCTACAATGAGCAGTTCTTC. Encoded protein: CTSRGDRVSYNEQFF.

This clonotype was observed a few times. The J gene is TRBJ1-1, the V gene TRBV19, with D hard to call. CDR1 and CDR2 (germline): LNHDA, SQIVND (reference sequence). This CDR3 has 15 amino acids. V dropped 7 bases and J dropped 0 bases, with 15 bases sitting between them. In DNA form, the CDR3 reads TGTGCCAGTACCTGGGGAGGAGGAATGAACACTGAAGCTTTCTTT. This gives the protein CASTWGGGMNTEAFF.

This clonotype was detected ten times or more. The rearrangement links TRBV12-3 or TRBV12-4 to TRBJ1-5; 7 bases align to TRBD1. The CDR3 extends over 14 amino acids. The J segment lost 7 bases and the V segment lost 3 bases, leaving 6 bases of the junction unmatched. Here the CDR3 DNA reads TGTGCCAGCAGTTTTGAGGGGGCAGGGCAGCCCCAGCATTTT. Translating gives CASSFEGAGQPQHF.

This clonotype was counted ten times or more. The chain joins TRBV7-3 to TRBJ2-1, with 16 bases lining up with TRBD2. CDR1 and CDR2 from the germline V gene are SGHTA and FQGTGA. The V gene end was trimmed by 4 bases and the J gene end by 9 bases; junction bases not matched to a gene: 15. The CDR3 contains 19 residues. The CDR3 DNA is TGTGCCAGCAGCTCCGTCCCGGGACTAGCGGGGGGGCGAAAAGGTGAGCAGTTCTTC. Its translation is CASSSVPGLAGGRKGEQFF.

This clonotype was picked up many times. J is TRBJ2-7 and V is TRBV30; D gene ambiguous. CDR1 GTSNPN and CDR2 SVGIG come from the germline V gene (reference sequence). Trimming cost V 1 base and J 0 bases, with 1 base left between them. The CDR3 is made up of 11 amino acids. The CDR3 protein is CAWSASYEQYF. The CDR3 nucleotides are TGTGCCTGGAGTGCCTCCTACGAGCAGTACTTC.

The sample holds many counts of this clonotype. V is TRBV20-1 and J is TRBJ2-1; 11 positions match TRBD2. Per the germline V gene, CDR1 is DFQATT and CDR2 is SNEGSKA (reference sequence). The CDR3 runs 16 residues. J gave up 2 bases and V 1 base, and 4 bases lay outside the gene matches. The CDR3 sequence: CSARATTSGTYNEQFF. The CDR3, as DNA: TGCAGTGCTAGAGCTACGACTAGCGGGACCTACAATGAGCAGTTCTTC.

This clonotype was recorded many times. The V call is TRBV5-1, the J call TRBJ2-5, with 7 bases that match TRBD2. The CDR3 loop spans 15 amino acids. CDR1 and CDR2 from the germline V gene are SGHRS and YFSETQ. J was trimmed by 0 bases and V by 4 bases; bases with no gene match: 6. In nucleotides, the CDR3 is TGCGCCAGCAGCGGGCCGGGACTACACCAAGAGACCCAGTACTTC. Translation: CASSGPGLHQETQYF.

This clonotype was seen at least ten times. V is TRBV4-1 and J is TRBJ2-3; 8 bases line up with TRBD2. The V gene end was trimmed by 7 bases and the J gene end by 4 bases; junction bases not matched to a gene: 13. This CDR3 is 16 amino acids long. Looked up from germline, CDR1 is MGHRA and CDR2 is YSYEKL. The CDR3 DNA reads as TGCGCCAGCACCGAAAAAACACTAGCGGAGCCAGATACGCAGTATTTT. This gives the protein CASTEKTLAEPDTQYF.

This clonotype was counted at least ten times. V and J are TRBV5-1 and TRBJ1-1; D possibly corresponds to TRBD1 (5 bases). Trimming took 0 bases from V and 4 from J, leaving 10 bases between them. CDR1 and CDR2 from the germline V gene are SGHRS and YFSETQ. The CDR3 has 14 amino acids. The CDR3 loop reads CASSLGGGSTEAFF. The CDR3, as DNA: TGCGCCAGCAGCTTGGGGGGCGGATCCACTGAAGCTTTCTTT.

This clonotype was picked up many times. The CDR3: CASRERGLGQETQYF. CDR3 bases: TGTGCCAGCAGGGAACGGGGTCTAGGCCAAGAGACCCAGTACTTC. The chain joins TRBV7-9 to TRBJ2-5; D is possibly TRBD2 (5 bases). Germline V gene data show CDR1 as SEHNR and CDR2 as FQNEAQ (reference sequence). Trimming stripped 6 bases from V and 1 base from J, with 15 bases between. This CDR3 contains 15 residues.